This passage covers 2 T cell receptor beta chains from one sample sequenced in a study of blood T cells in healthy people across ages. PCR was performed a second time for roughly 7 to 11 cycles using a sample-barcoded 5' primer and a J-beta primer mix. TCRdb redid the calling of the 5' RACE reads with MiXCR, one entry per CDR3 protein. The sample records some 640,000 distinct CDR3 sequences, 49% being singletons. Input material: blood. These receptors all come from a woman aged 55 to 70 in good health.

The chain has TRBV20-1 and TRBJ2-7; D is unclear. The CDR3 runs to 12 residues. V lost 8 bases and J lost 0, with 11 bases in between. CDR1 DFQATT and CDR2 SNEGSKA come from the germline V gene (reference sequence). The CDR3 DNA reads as TGCAGTACCGATAGTAGCTCCTACGAGCAGTACTTC. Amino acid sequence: CSTDSSSYEQYF.

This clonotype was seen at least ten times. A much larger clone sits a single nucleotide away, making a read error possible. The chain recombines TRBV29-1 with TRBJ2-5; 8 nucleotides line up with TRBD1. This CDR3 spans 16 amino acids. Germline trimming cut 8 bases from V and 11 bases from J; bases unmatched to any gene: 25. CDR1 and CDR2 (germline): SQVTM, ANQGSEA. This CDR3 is CSLRPDEWTGRHEQYF. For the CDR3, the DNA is TGCAGCCTCCGCCCCGACGAATGGACAGGGAGGCATGAGCAGTACTTC.